These T cell receptor beta chains were read from a single sample in a study of blood T cell repertoires in COVID-19. Clones were read by immunoSEQ multiplex PCR, and TCRdb kept only the in-frame ones, dropping some. The sample carries 350,000 or so clones, approximately 86% recorded once. Sequenced: PBMCs or T cells enriched from blood (not recorded which). Receptors originate from a woman aged 40 to 49 with acute COVID-19. CDR3s include the opening cysteine and the closing phenylalanine or tryptophan. A D gene is named only where the DNA matches it firmly. Size values are once, few and many counts, or a class for expanded clones, and some rows have none.

clone size	V gene	D gene	J gene	CDR3 length	CDR3 DNA	CDR3 protein
.	TRBV27	.	TRBJ2-7	15	TGTGCCAGCAGTTCATCTAGCCGCGGGCAAGGCGAGCAGTACTTC	CASSSSSRGQGEQYF
.	TRBV4-2	.	TRBJ2-1	14	TGTGCCAGCAGCCAGGGTGAACTAGTCCTTGAGCAGTTCTTC	CASSQGELVLEQFF
.	TRBV18	TRBD2	TRBJ2-1	18	TGTGCCAGCTCACCACCGGTAGGCGGGGGTGGCTCCTACAATGAGCAGTTCTTC	CASSPPVGGGGSYNEQFF
.	TRBV5-4	.	TRBJ2-5	15	TGTGCCAGCAGCTCGGGTTCAGGGAAGGGAGAGACCCAGTACTTC	CASSSGSGKGETQYF
few	TRBV9	.	TRBJ2-2	15	TGTGCCAGCAGCTCCGGGACTCTGAACACCGGGGAGCTGTTTTTT	CASSSGTLNTGELFF
.	TRBV12-5	TRBD2	TRBJ2-1	15	TGTGCTAGTGGTCTTGAGGCGGGAGTCGGGAATGAGCAGTTCTTC	CASGLEAGVGNEQFF
once	TRBV5-6	.	TRBJ1-1	15	TGTGCCAGCAGCCATACTAACGCCGGGGGCACTGAAGCTTTCTTT	CASSHTNAGGTEAFF
.	TRBV19	.	TRBJ2-2	16	TGTGCCAGTAGTACAAGAGGAGGGGCAAACACCGGGGAGCTGTTTTTT	CASSTRGGANTGELFF
few	TRBV4-3	TRBD1	TRBJ1-2	14	TGCGCCAGCAGCCAACAACAGGGGAACTATGGCTACACCTTC	CASSQQQGNYGYTF
.	TRBV7-9	TRBD1	TRBJ1-6	15	TGTGCCAGCAGCTCCGGACAGGGAGATAATTCACCCCTCCACTTT	CASSSGQGDNSPLHF
.	TRBV7-2	.	TRBJ2-1	14	TGTGCCAGCGCCCTGGGGCCCGGCAGGAATGAGCAGTTCTTC	CASALGPGRNEQFF
.	TRBV3-1/TRBV3-2	.	TRBJ1-1	14	TGTGCCAGCAGCCTAAACAGCCTAAACACTGAAGCTTTCTTT	CASSLNSLNTEAFF
few	TRBV18	.	TRBJ1-2	14	TGTGCCAGCTCACCATTTCCAGATAACTATGGCTACACCTTC	CASSPFPDNYGYTF
.	TRBV2	.	TRBJ2-5	14	TGTGCCAGCAGCCTGGTGGAGGGTCAAGAGACCCAGTACTTC	CASSLVEGQETQYF
.	TRBV7-2	.	TRBJ2-3	17	TGTGCCAGCACCGTGAAATTTGGACGGGATAGCACAGATACGCAGTATTTT	CASTVKFGRDSTDTQYF
.	TRBV24-1	.	TRBJ2-3	13	TGTGCCACCAGTGACGGTTACACAGATACGCAGTATTTT	CATSDGYTDTQYF
.	TRBV9	.	TRBJ1-3	18	TGTGCCAGCAGCGAAATGGGACAAACCGGTTTCCGTGGAAACACCATATATTTT	CASSEMGQTGFRGNTIYF
.	TRBV3-1/TRBV3-2	.	TRBJ1-2	14	TGTGCCAGCAGCCAGGTTGGTCAGGGGCATGGCTACACCTTC	CASSQVGQGHGYTF
.	TRBV28	TRBD1	TRBJ2-1	15	TGTGCCAGCAATAAATCCGGGACAGCCGTGATGGGGCAGTTCTTC	CASNKSGTAVMGQFF
.	TRBV19	TRBD1	TRBJ1-5	16	TGTGCCAGTAGTCGCAGGGGGGAATTTAGCAATCAGCCCCAGCATTTT	CASSRRGEFSNQPQHF
.	TRBV12-3/TRBV12-4	.	TRBJ2-7	11	TGTGCCAGCAGTTTGAGGTTGGAGCAGTACTTC	CASSLRLEQYF
.	TRBV6-6	.	TRBJ1-5	13	TGTGCCAGCAGTTGGGGAGGCGATCAGCCCCAGCATTTT	CASSWGGDQPQHF